This is a list of T cell receptor beta chains from one sample in a study of T cells in localized non-small cell lung cancer. Assay: immunoSEQ multiplex PCR; the TCRdb copy retains only in-frame clones and omits some. Of 30,000 to 40,000 clones in the sample, about 90% are singletons; the top ten hold around 4%. The specimen comprised peripheral blood, sampled before any cancer treatment. These receptors all come from a man aged 35-75 years with stage I lung adenocarcinoma. CDR3s include the opening cysteine and the closing phenylalanine or tryptophan. Each record gives: CDR3 protein, CDR3 DNA, V gene, CDR3 length, D gene, J gene. The D gene is left open where the match is weak.

CDR3aa: CASNTQTGTGVSKQYF; CDR3nt: TGTGCCAGCAACACCCAGACCGGGACAGGGGTTTCTAAGCAGTACTTC; v_gene: TRBV6-6; len: 16; d_gene: TRBD1; j_gene: TRBJ2-7
CDR3aa: CASSQPFSGNTIYF; CDR3nt: TGTGCCAGCAGCCAACCCTTCTCTGGAAACACCATATATTTT; v_gene: TRBV4-2; len: 14; d_gene: NA; j_gene: TRBJ1-3
CDR3aa: CAGGLVYRDTQYF; CDR3nt: TGTGCGGGAGGACTAGTATACCGAGATACGCAGTATTTT; v_gene: TRBV6-1; len: 13; d_gene: TRBD2; j_gene: TRBJ2-3
CDR3aa: CASRDRAGVEQYF; CDR3nt: TGTGCCAGCAGAGACAGGGCCGGGGTCGAGCAGTACTTC; v_gene: TRBV2; len: 13; d_gene: TRBD1; j_gene: TRBJ2-7
CDR3aa: CASSFIAQGSQGYTF; CDR3nt: TGTGCCAGTAGTTTTATTGCACAGGGGAGTCAGGGCTACACCTTC; v_gene: TRBV19; len: 15; d_gene: TRBD1; j_gene: TRBJ1-2
CDR3aa: CASSAQDNTGELFF; CDR3nt: TGCGCCAGCAGCGCCCAGGACAACACCGGGGAGCTGTTTTTT; v_gene: TRBV10-1; len: 14; d_gene: NA; j_gene: TRBJ2-2
CDR3aa: CASSFETGTGHSPLHF; CDR3nt: TGCGCCAGCAGCTTTGAGACCGGGACAGGTCATTCACCCCTCCACTTT; v_gene: TRBV5-1; len: 16; d_gene: TRBD1; j_gene: TRBJ1-6
CDR3aa: CASSEVRDGELFF; CDR3nt: TGTGCCAGCAGTGAAGTCAGAGACGGGGAGCTGTTTTTT; v_gene: TRBV6-1; len: 13; d_gene: NA; j_gene: TRBJ2-2
CDR3aa: CAIDDPGTGELFF; CDR3nt: TGTGCCATCGATGATCCGGGCACCGGGGAGCTGTTTTTT; v_gene: TRBV2; len: 13; d_gene: NA; j_gene: TRBJ2-2
CDR3aa: CASSARLVIAGEQFF; CDR3nt: TGTGCCAGCAGCGCCAGACTAGTCATAGCGGGGGAGCAGTTCTTC; v_gene: TRBV2; len: 15; d_gene: TRBD2; j_gene: TRBJ2-1
CDR3aa: CASSPKAGAASYEQYF; CDR3nt: TGTGCCAGCTCACCAAAGGCGGGGGCCGCGTCCTACGAGCAGTACTTC; v_gene: TRBV18; len: 16; d_gene: NA; j_gene: TRBJ2-7
CDR3aa: CATGEGPQWQPQHF; CDR3nt: TGTGCAACCGGAGAGGGTCCTCAATGGCAGCCCCAGCATTTT; v_gene: TRBV28; len: 14; d_gene: NA; j_gene: TRBJ1-5
CDR3aa: CASSLDRDPTDTQYF; CDR3nt: TGTGCCAGCAGCTTAGACAGGGACCCCACAGATACGCAGTATTTT; v_gene: TRBV11-1; len: 15; d_gene: NA; j_gene: TRBJ2-3
CDR3aa: CAAGRGGATDTQYF; CDR3nt: TGTGCCGCCGGGCGGGGGGGGGCCACAGATACGCAGTATTTT; v_gene: TRBV10-3; len: 14; d_gene: TRBD2; j_gene: TRBJ2-3
CDR3aa: CASSPGTSGYEQYF; CDR3nt: TGTGCCAGCAGCCCCGGGACTAGCGGATACGAGCAGTACTTC; v_gene: TRBV9; len: 14; d_gene: TRBD2; j_gene: TRBJ2-7
CDR3aa: CASSLEPFQETQYF; CDR3nt: TGTGCCAGCAGCTTAGAGCCCTTTCAAGAGACCCAGTACTTC; v_gene: TRBV11-2; len: 14; d_gene: NA; j_gene: TRBJ2-5